A selection of T cell receptor beta chains follows, all from one sample in a study of circulating tumor DNA in untreated peripheral T-cell lymphoma. The table came from immunoSEQ multiplex PCR; TCRdb's copy has only in-frame clones and leaves some out. The profile shows some 7,200 clones, less than 70% of them singletons. Sequences were obtained from tumor tissue. The source is a human donor with peripheral T-cell lymphoma. Both conserved end residues are part of each CDR3. The D gene is left open where the match is weak. Only part of the rows carry a size: once, few, many, or a class if the clone is expanded.

J gene	clone size	V gene	D gene	CDR3 length	CDR3 DNA	CDR3 protein
TRBJ2-7	NA	TRBV6-8	NA	14	TGTGCCAGCCCCCGGATCCTGAAAGGGGACGAGCAGTACTTC	CASPRILKGDEQYF
TRBJ1-1	once	TRBV5-1	NA	14	TGCGCCAGCAGAGGGGTGCGTTATGACACTGAAGCTTTCTTT	CASRGVRYDTEAFF
TRBJ2-5	NA	TRBV18	TRBD1	16	TGTGCCAGCTCGTCCAACAGGGGGCCCATTCAAGAGACCCAGTACTTC	CASSSNRGPIQETQYF
TRBJ1-3	NA	TRBV19	NA	15	TGTGCCAGTAGTGATGGTTGGGGAGGTCGAAACACCATATATTTT	CASSDGWGGRNTIYF
TRBJ1-3	NA	TRBV19	NA	12	TGTGCCAGTACGTCACCTGGAAACACCATATATTTT	CASTSPGNTIYF
TRBJ2-6	NA	TRBV12-5	NA	13	TGTGCCACTCTGAGCTCTGGGGCCAACGTCCTGACTTTC	CATLSSGANVLTF
TRBJ2-7	NA	TRBV2	NA	12	TGTGCCAGCAGCCTGTCCGGGACCGGTGTGCACTTC	CASSLSGTGVHF
TRBJ2-7	few	TRBV29-1	TRBD2	14	TGCAGCGTTGGGGGACTAGGGAGCTCCTACGAGCAGTACTTC	CSVGGLGSSYEQYF
TRBJ2-5	NA	TRBV19	TRBD2	14	TGTGCCAGTAGTCCTAGCGGGAGACGAGAGACCCAGTACTTC	CASSPSGRRETQYF
TRBJ2-7	few	TRBV19	TRBD2	14	TGTGCCAGTAGTACTACTAGCGGGGGTTACGAGCAGTACTTC	CASSTTSGGYEQYF
TRBJ1-3	NA	TRBV6-8	NA	16	TGTGCCAGCAGTTACTCCGGAGCAGGCTCTGGAAACACCATATATTTT	CASSYSGAGSGNTIYF
TRBJ2-7	NA	TRBV5-1	TRBD2	15	TGCGCCAGCAGCACCGCTAGCGGGGTCCTGGGCGAGCAGTACTTC	CASSTASGVLGEQYF
TRBJ2-7	NA	TRBV27	NA	13	TGTGCCAGCAGTTCTGCCGCGATCCACGAGCAGTACTTC	CASSSAAIHEQYF
TRBJ1-3	NA	TRBV6-8	NA	15	TGTGCCAGTAATCAGGGGAAGAGCTCTGGAAACACCATATATTTT	CASNQGKSSGNTIYF
TRBJ2-1	once	TRBV7-7	TRBD1	15	TGTGCCAGCAGACCCAGGGACAGGGTCGACAATGAGCAGTTCTTC	CASRPRDRVDNEQFF
TRBJ2-4	NA	TRBV5-1	TRBD2	15	TGCGCCAGCAGCCCCTTCCTAGCGGGAGACGACATTCAGTACTTC	CASSPFLAGDDIQYF
TRBJ2-7	few	TRBV19	NA	13	TGTGCCAGTAGCCGGGACATCACCTACGAGCAGTACTTC	CASSRDITYEQYF
TRBJ2-1	NA	TRBV11-3	NA	15	TGTGCCAGCAGCTTAGAACGGGGGGCCCACAATGAGCAGTTCTTC	CASSLERGAHNEQFF
TRBJ2-5	NA	TRBV6-8	NA	14	TGTGCCAGCAGTTACTCTTGGGCAGCGATGGACCAGTACTTC	CASSYSWAAMDQYF
TRBJ2-7	NA	TRBV15	TRBD2	18	TGTGCCACCAGCAGAGATTTACGCGAGGGAGGGCCCTCCTACGAGCAGTACTTC	CATSRDLREGGPSYEQYF
TRBJ2-2	NA	TRBV6-8	NA	13	TGTGCCAGCAGCCCAACCTACGGCGGGGAGCTGTTTTTT	CASSPTYGGELFF
TRBJ1-3	NA	TRBV5-1	NA	16	TGCGCCAGCAACCAGCTAAGGAGTGACTCTGGAAACACCATATATTTT	CASNQLRSDSGNTIYF
TRBJ2-7	NA	TRBV6-8	TRBD2	15	TGTGCCAGCAGAGCCGGGACTAGCGCATCTAGTGAGCAGTACTTC	CASRAGTSASSEQYF
TRBJ1-1	NA	TRBV7-7	NA	15	TGTGCCAGCACCCTCTCATTACAGGGGAACACTGAAGCTTTCTTT	CASTLSLQGNTEAFF
TRBJ2-7	few	TRBV6-8	NA	13	TGTGCCAGCAGTTACTCTGACCGGGACGAGCAGTACTTC	CASSYSDRDEQYF
TRBJ2-6	NA	TRBV28	NA	15	TGTGCCAGCAGTTTTACAGGGACTGGGGCCAACGTCCTGACTTTC	CASSFTGTGANVLTF
TRBJ1-4	NA	TRBV5-1	TRBD1	15	TGCGCCAGCAGCTGGTGGACAGGGGGAGGAGAAAAACTGTTTTTT	CASSWWTGGGEKLFF
TRBJ1-1	NA	TRBV18	NA	14	TGTGCCAGCTCATTAATAGCTGTGAACACTGAAGCTTTCTTT	CASSLIAVNTEAFF
TRBJ1-1	NA	TRBV6-7	NA	14	TGTGCCAGCAGTTATTTTCTCCCGAACACTGAAGCTTTCTTT	CASSYFLPNTEAFF
TRBJ1-4	NA	TRBV29-1	NA	14	TGCAGCGTTAGGGGGGCCGCAACTAATGAAAAACTGTTTTTT	CSVRGAATNEKLFF